This T cell receptor beta chain was retrieved from a study of blood T cell repertoires in COVID-19. On the study more broadly: The analysed material was cDNA or gDNA that came from T cells, B-cell-depleted T cells, or PBMCs.

Produced via immunoSEQ multiplex PCR; TCRdb's table is partial and in-frame only. The sample lists about 220,000 clones; about 88% were seen once. The germline CDR1 and CDR2 sequences are MNHEY and SVGAGI. The V and J ends lost 6 bases and 7 bases, in that order; junction bases with no gene match: 2. CDR3 length: 11 residues. The specimen was peripheral blood. The rearrangement links TRBV6-5 to TRBJ1-2; 7 bases map to TRBD1. This sequence was found in a man aged 50-59 years who had recovered from COVID-19. DNA of the CDR3: TGTGCCAGCAGCGACAGGGCTGGCTACACCTTC. It specifies CASSDRAGYTF.